Shown below are 21 T cell receptor beta chains from a single sample sequenced in a study of glioma-infiltrating T cells. The iRepertoire nested amplicon-rescue multiplex PCR amplified TCR alpha and beta CDR3s from RNA. A single record per CDR3 protein comes from TCRdb applying MiXCR to the multiplex PCR reads. The sample includes around 100,000 distinct CDR3 sequences, around 30% of them seen just once. Specimen: glioma tissue, nonneoplastic brain tissue, or PBMCs (not recorded which). The receptor set was obtained from a human donor with low-grade glioma or glioblastoma, undergoing nonglioma brain surgery, or in good health (not recorded which).

This clonotype showed up just a few times. J is TRBJ2-1 and V is TRBV5-1; TRBD1 might be the D (5 bases). Germline V gene sequence: CDR1 SGHRS, CDR2 YFSETQ. Trimming left V 4 bases short and J 4 bases short, with 12 bases between. The CDR3 runs 14 residues. The CDR3 reads CASSQSDTYNEQFF. DNA of the CDR3: TGCGCCAGCAGCCAGTCGGACACATACAATGAGCAGTTCTTC.

This clonotype was seen once. DNA for the CDR3: TGTGCCAGCAGCCCAGGACTAGCGTGGGCCCAGTACGAGCAGTACTTC. It is translated as CASSPGLAWAQYEQYF. The V gene is TRBV6-2 or TRBV6-3, the J gene TRBJ2-7; 9 bases map to TRBD2. The CDR3 is 16 amino acids. With V trimmed by 6 bases and J by 4 bases, 13 bases remained unmatched. CDR1 and CDR2 from the germline V gene are MNHEY and SVGEGT.

This clonotype occurred many times. V usage is TRBV12-3 or TRBV12-4 and J usage is TRBJ1-1; no reliable D call. The V end lost 5 bases, the J end lost 1 base, and 8 bases lay between the germline ends. The CDR3 runs 13 residues. The CDR3 loop is CASSLQENTEAFF. The DNA for the CDR3 is TGTGCCAGCAGTCTTCAGGAGAACACTGAAGCTTTCTTT.

This clonotype has ten or more counts. This rearrangement joins TRBV7-8 to TRBJ1-1; D unresolved. Trimming stripped 5 bases from V and 2 bases from J, with 12 bases between. Looked up from germline, CDR1 is SGHVS and CDR2 is FQNEAQ. This CDR3 contains 14 residues. In DNA form, the CDR3 reads TGTGCCAGCAGCGCGAATTCAATTAACACTGAAGCTTTCTTT. As protein: CASSANSINTEAFF.

This clonotype occurred a few times. A much larger clone differs by one base, so this may be a read error. The chain has TRBV27 and TRBJ2-1; D possibly matches TRBD1 or TRBD2 (5 bases each). The CDR3 runs to 10 residues. V was pared by 11 bases and J by 12 bases, with 14 bases between. Germline CDR1 MNHEY, CDR2 SMNVEV (reference sequence). The CDR3 sequence is CAVLGERQFF. CDR3 bases: TGTGCCGTCCTGGGGGAGAGGCAGTTCTTC.

There are many counts of this clonotype. V gene TRBV20-1 combines with J gene TRBJ2-3, with D possibly TRBD1 on 6 matching bases. The CDR3 sequence is 15 residues long. Trimming took off 4 bases at V and 1 base at J, with 15 bases between the two ends. Germline lookup yields CDR1 DFQATT and CDR2 SNEGSKA (reference sequence). The CDR3 spells CSATDDRSRTDTQYF. CDR3 coding DNA: TGCAGTGCTACAGACGACAGGAGCCGCACAGATACGCAGTATTTT.

This clonotype was seen a single time. One junction end does not reproduce the germline sequence, and a read error may be involved. The V gene is TRBV7-9, the J gene TRBJ2-3; D not certain. This CDR3 has 15 residues. Per germline, CDR1 SEHNR and CDR2 FQNEAQ (reference sequence). This chain's CDR3 is CASNLQSSSSDTQYF. In DNA, the CDR3 is TGTGCCAGCAACTTACAATCTTCTAGTTCAGATACGCAGTATTTT.

About this clonotype: A read error is possible here, since a much larger clone lies one base away. V gene TRBV20-1 combines with J gene TRBJ1-5; D remains ambiguous. The CDR3 length is 13 residues. Looked up from germline, CDR1 is DFQATT and CDR2 is SNEGSKA (reference sequence). Trimming took off 6 bases at V and 3 bases at J, with 12 bases between the two ends. CDR3 sequence reads: CSAIDTANQPQHF. The CDR3 DNA follows: TGCAGTGCGATTGACACGGCCAATCAGCCCCAGCATTTT.

Many counts were recorded for this clonotype. The rearrangement uses TRBV20-1 and TRBJ1-1; the D gene is possibly TRBD1 (6 bases). This CDR3 comprises 15 residues. V lost 6 bases, J lost 0 bases, and 17 bases lay in between. Germline lookup yields CDR1 DFQATT and CDR2 SNEGSKA (reference sequence). CDR3 sequence (DNA): TGCAGTGCCCAGGGGCCCCCTATAATGAACACTGAAGCTTTCTTT. Translating gives CSAQGPPIMNTEAFF.

The chain combines TRBV12-3 or TRBV12-4 with TRBJ1-5; D gene unclear. The CDR3 sequence is 16 residues long. Trimming took 6 bases from V and 0 from J, leaving 15 bases between them. The CDR3 nucleotides read TGTGCCAGCAGGACCGATAGGGCATATAGCAATCAGCCCCAGCATTTT. It is translated as CASRTDRAYSNQPQHF.

Only one count was recorded for this clonotype. No conserved phenylalanine or tryptophan is present at the end of the CDR3, so a read error is the likely explanation. The chain employs TRBV6-1 and TRBJ2-5; no firm D call. The CDR3 is made up of 10 amino acids. Per the germline V gene, CDR1 is MNHNS and CDR2 is SASEGT. The CDR3 bases are TGCGCCAGCAGTGGAGAGACCCAGTACTTA. This codes for CASSGETQYL.

A remark on this clonotype: A much larger clone is a single base away; this may be a read error. The CDR3 does not end in the conserved phenylalanine or tryptophan, so this is likely a read error. The V and J genes are TRBV6-5 and TRBJ1-1, with unresolved D. The CDR3 has 12 amino acids. Per germline, CDR1 MNHEY and CDR2 SVGAGI. Trimming removed 8 bases from V and 3 bases from J, with 10 bases in between. CDR3 nucleotides: TGTGCCAGCCAGAAGGTGTACACTGAAGCTTTCCTT. This gives the protein CASQKVYTEAFL.

Concerning this clonotype: This may be a read error: a much more frequent sequence differs by one nucleotide. The chain has TRBV5-5 and TRBJ1-5; a possible D gene is TRBD1 (5 bases). Per the germline V gene, CDR1 is SGHKS and CDR2 is YYEKEE (reference sequence). Trimming took 4 bases from V and 4 from J, leaving 6 bases between them. The CDR3 totals 12 residues. The CDR3 is CASSGHNQPQHF. In nucleotides, the CDR3 is TGTGCCAGCAGCGGACATAATCAGCCCCAGCATTTT.

This clonotype was seen ten or more times. The chain recombines TRBV20-1 with TRBJ2-1, with 8 bases that match TRBD1. Germline CDR1 and CDR2: DFQATT and SNEGSKA (reference sequence). Losses at the gene ends were 2 bases for V and 6 bases for J; bases not matched to a gene: 6. This CDR3 is built from 14 residues. CDR3 region: CSARSATGGNEQFF. The DNA of the CDR3 is TGCAGTGCTAGATCCGCTACAGGGGGCAATGAGCAGTTCTTC.

A word on this clonotype: This may come from a read error, since a much larger clone is one base off. The chain combines TRBV27 with TRBJ1-2; D is ambiguous. The CDR3 covers 14 residues. The germline V gene has CDR1 MNHEY and CDR2 SMNVEV (reference sequence). Trimming cost V 4 bases and J 4 bases, with 13 bases left between them. As DNA, the CDR3 is TGTGCCAGCAGTTCACCTACAGAGATCTATGGCTACACCTTC. Amino acids: CASSSPTEIYGYTF.

This chain connects TRBV11-1 to TRBJ2-3, with D possibly TRBD2 on 6 matching bases. The CDR3 sequence is 14 residues long. Germline assignment: CDR1 SGHAT and CDR2 FQDESV (reference sequence). V shed 6 bases and J shed 2 bases, with 12 bases lying between them. The CDR3 region has the DNA TGTGCCAGCAGGCCGGGACTCTACACAGATACGCAGTATTTT. It yields the protein CASRPGLYTDTQYF.

The CDR3 sequence is CASSLGVGGYTF. In nucleotides, the CDR3 is TGTGCCAGCAGTTTGGGGGTTGGGGGCTACACCTTC. The gene calls are TRBV12-3 or TRBV12-4 and TRBJ1-2, with D tentatively TRBD1 (5 bases). Trimming took off 3 bases at V and 8 bases at J, with 10 bases between the two ends. The CDR3 loop spans 12 amino acids.

The sample holds a few counts of this clonotype. CDR3 sequence (DNA): TGTGCCAGCAGCGGTGGTTTGGACTACAATGAGCAGTTCTTC. Translated, it gives CASSGGLDYNEQFF. The chain couples TRBV12-3 or TRBV12-4 to TRBJ2-1; no firm D call. V lost 6 bases and J 3 bases, leaving 12 bases between the germline ends. CDR3 length: 14 amino acids.

The V call is TRBV7-9, the J call TRBJ2-3; 10 nucleotides align to TRBD2. With 8 bases clipped from V and 4 bases from J, the junction kept 12 bases outside the gene matches. The CDR3 covers 16 residues. CDR1 SEHNR and CDR2 FQNEAQ come from the germline V gene (reference sequence). The CDR3 reads CASGGQSSGGPDTQYF. Written as DNA, the CDR3 is TGTGCCAGCGGGGGCCAAAGTAGCGGGGGGCCAGATACGCAGTATTTT.

This clonotype was seen only a few times. The CDR3 DNA sequence: TGTGCCAGCAGTTTCACCGGGACAGGTATAGACACCATATATTTT. Protein sequence: CASSFTGTGIDTIYF. This chain uses TRBV12-3 or TRBV12-4 with TRBJ1-3; TRBD1 agrees at 8 bases. With V trimmed by 3 bases and J by 8 bases, 9 bases remained unmatched. CDR3 size: 15 residues.

With respect to this clonotype: A much larger clone lies a single base off, so this may be a read error. The V call is TRBV6-2 or TRBV6-3, the J call TRBJ2-1, with TRBD2 identical over 7 bases. The CDR3 covers 15 residues. V shed 2 bases, J shed 6 bases, and the junction held 7 bases outside the gene matches. Per germline, CDR1 MNHEY and CDR2 SVGEGT. The CDR3 DNA reads TGTGCCAGCAGTTACCTCGACGGGGGGAGCAATGAGCAGTTCTTC. Translation: CASSYLDGGSNEQFF.